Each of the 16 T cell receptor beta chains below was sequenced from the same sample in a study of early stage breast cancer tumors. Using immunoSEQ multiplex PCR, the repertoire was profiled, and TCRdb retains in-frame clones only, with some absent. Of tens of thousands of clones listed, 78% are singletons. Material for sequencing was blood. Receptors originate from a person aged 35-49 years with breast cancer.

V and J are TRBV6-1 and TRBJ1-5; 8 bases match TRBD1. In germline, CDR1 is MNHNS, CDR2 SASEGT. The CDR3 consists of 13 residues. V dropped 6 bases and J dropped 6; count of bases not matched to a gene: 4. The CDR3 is CASRGQEGQPQHF. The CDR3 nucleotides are TGTGCCAGCAGGGGACAGGAGGGTCAGCCCCAGCATTTT.

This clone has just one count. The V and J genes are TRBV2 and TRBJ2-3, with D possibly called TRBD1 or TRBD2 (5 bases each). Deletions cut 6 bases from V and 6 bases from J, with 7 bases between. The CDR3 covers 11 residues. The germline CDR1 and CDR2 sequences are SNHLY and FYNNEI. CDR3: CASSWGDTQYF. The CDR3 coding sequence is TGTGCCAGCAGCTGGGGGGATACGCAGTATTTT. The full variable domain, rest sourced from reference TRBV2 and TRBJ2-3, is EPEVTQTPSHQVTQMGQEVILRCVPISNHLYFYWYRQILGQKVEFLVSFYNNEISEKSEIFDDQFSVERPDGSNFTLKIRSTKLEDSAMYFCASSWGDTQYFGPGTRLTVL.

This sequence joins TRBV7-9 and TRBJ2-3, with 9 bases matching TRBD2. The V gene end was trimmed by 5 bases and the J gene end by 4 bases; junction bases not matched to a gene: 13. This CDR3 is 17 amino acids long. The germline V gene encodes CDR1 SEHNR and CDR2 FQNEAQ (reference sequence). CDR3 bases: TGTGCCAGCAGCACCCCCGGCGGGGTAGCGGGAGCAGATACGCAGTATTTT. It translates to CASSTPGGVAGADTQYF.

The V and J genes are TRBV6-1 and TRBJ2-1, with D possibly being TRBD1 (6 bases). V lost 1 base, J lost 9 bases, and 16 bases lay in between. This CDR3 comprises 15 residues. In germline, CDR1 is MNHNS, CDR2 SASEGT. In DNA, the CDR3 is TGTGCCAGCAGTGAAGTCGGTCAGGGGTTAGGTGAGCAGTTCTTC. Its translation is CASSEVGQGLGEQFF.

The CDR3: CATSRDQGQETQYF. The CDR3, as DNA: TGTGCCACCAGCAGAGATCAGGGCCAAGAGACCCAGTACTTC. This chain uses TRBV15 with TRBJ2-5, with D possibly TRBD1 on 5 matching bases. CDR1 and CDR2 from the germline V gene are LNHNV and YYDKDF (reference sequence). Trimming pared 0 bases from V and 1 base from J, leaving 6 bases between. The CDR3 contains 14 residues.

DNA of the CDR3: TGTGCCAGCAGCCTCCCGGACAGGGGATCTGGCTACACCTTC. This sequence encodes CASSLPDRGSGYTF. This sequence joins TRBV6-6 and TRBJ1-2, with 9 positions matching TRBD1. Looked up from germline, CDR1 is MNHNY and CDR2 is SVGAGI (reference sequence). This CDR3 contains 14 residues. The J segment lost 7 bases and the V segment lost 6 bases, leaving 9 bases of the junction unmatched.

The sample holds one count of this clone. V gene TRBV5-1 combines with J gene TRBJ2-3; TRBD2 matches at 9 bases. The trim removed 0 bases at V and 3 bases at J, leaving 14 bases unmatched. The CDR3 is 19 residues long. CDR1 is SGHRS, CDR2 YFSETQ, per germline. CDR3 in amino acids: CASSLGPKEASGMTDTQYF. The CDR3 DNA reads TGCGCCAGCAGCTTGGGGCCAAAGGAGGCTAGCGGGATGACAGATACGCAGTATTTT.

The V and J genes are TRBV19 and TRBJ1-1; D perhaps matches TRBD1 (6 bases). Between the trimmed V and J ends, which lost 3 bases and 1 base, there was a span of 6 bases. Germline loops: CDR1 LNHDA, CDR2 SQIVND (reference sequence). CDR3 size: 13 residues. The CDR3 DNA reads TGTGCCAGTAGTATGACAGGGAACACTGAAGCTTTCTTT. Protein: CASSMTGNTEAFF.

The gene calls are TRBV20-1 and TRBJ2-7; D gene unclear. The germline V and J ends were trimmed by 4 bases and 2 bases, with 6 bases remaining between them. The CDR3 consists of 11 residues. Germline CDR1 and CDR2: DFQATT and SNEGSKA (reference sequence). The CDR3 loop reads CSATGTYEQYF. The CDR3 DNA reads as TGCAGTGCTACGGGTACCTACGAGCAGTACTTC.

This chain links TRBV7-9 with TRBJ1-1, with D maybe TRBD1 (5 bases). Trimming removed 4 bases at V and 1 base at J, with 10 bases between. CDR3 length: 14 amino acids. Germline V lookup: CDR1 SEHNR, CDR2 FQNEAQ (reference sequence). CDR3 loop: CASSSQGGNTEAFF. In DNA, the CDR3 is TGTGCCAGCAGCTCGCAGGGAGGGAACACTGAAGCTTTCTTT. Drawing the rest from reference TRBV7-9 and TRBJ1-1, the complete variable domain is DTGVSQNPRHKITKRGQNVTFRCDPISEHNRLYWYRQTLGQGPEFLTYFQNEAQLEKSRLLSDRFSAERPKGSFSTLEIQRTEQGDSAMYLCASSSQGGNTEAFFGQGTRLTVV.

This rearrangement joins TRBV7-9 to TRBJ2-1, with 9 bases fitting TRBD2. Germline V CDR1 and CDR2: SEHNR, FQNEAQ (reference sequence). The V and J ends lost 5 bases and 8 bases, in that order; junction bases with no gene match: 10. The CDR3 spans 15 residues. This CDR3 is CASSAGYSGSDEQFF. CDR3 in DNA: TGTGCCAGCAGCGCGGGGTATAGCGGGAGCGATGAGCAGTTCTTC. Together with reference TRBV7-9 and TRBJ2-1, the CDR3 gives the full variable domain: DTGVSQNPRHKITKRGQNVTFRCDPISEHNRLYWYRQTLGQGPEFLTYFQNEAQLEKSRLLSDRFSAERPKGSFSTLEIQRTEQGDSAMYLCASSAGYSGSDEQFFGPGTRLTVL.

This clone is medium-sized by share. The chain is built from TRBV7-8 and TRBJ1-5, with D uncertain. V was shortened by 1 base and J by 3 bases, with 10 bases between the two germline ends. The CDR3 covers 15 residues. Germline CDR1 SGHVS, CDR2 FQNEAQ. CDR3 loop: CASSLVAGYNQPQHF. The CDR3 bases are TGTGCCAGCAGCTTAGTGGCCGGATACAATCAGCCCCAGCATTTT.

CDR3 nucleotides: TGTGCCAGCAGCTTGCAGCGGGCAGGGCCCCAGCATTTT. Translating gives CASSLQRAGPQHF. The V call is TRBV5-6, the J call TRBJ1-5; D ambiguous. The CDR3 runs 13 residues. Germline CDR1 SGHDT, CDR2 YYEEEE. V lost 1 base, J lost 9 bases, and 11 bases lay in between.

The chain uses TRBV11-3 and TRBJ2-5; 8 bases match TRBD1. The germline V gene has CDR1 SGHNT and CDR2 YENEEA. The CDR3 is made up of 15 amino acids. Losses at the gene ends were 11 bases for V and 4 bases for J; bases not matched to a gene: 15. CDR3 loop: CASQRGGTGGETQYF. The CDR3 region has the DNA TGTGCCTCCCAAAGAGGGGGGACAGGAGGAGAGACCCAGTACTTC.

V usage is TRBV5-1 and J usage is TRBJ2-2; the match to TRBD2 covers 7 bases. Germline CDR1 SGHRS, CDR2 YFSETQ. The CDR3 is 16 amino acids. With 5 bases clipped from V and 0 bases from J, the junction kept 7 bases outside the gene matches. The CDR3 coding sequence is TGCGCCAGCAGGCGGACTAGAGTTTCGAACACCGGGGAGCTGTTTTTT. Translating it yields CASRRTRVSNTGELFF.

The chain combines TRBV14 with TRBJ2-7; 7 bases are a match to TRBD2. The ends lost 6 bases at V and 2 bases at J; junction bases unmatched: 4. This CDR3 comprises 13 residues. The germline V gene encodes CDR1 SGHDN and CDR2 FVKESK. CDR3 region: CASSRGLAYEQYF. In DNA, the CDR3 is TGTGCCAGCAGTCGAGGACTAGCCTACGAGCAGTACTTC.